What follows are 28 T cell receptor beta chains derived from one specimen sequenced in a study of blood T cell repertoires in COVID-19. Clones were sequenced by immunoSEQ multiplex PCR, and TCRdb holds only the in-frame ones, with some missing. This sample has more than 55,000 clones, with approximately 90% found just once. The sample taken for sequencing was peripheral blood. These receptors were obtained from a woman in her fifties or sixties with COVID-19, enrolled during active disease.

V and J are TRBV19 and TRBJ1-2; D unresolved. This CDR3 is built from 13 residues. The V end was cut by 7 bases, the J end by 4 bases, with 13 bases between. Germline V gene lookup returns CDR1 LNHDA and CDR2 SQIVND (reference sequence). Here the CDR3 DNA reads TGTGCCAGTAAAGAGAGAGTATTCTATGGCTACACCTTC. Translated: CASKERVFYGYTF.

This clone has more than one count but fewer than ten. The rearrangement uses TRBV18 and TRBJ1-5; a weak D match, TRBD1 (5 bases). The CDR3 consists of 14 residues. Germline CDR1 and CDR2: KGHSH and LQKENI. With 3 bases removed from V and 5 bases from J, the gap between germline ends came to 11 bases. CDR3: CASSPGGNDQPQHF. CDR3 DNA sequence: TGTGCCAGCTCACCTGGGGGGAATGATCAGCCCCAGCATTTT.

CDR3 residues: CASTPWGPDSGNTIYF. DNA of the CDR3: TGTGCCAGTACTCCCTGGGGCCCGGACTCTGGAAACACCATATATTTT. The gene calls are TRBV19 and TRBJ1-3; D may be TRBD1 (5 bases). Trimming cost V 7 bases and J 0 bases, with 16 bases left between them. The CDR3 has 16 residues. From germline, CDR1 is LNHDA and CDR2 SQIVND (reference sequence).

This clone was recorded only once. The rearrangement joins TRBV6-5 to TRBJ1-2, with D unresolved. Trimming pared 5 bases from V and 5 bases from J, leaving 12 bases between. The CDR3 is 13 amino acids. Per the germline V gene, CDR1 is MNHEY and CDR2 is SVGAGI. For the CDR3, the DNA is TGTGCCAGCAGTCCCCAGGTTACTTATGGCTACACCTTC. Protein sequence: CASSPQVTYGYTF.

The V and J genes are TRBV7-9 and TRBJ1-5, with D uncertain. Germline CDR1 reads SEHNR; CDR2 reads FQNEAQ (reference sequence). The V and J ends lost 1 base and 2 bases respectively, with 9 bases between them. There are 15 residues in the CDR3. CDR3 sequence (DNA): TGTGCCAGCAGCTTAGATGGGCAAGGCAATCAGCCCCAGCATTTT. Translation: CASSLDGQGNQPQHF.

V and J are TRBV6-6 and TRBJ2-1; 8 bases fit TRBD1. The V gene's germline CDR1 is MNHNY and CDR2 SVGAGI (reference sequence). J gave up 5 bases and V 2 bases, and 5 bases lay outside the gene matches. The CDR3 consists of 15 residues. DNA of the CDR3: TGTGCCAGCAGTTACCAGGACAGGGTCCACAATGAGCAGTTCTTC. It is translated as CASSYQDRVHNEQFF.

The DNA for the CDR3 is TGTGCCAGCAGCCAAGAATTGGGGGGGAACTACGAGCAGTACTTC. Residues: CASSQELGGNYEQYF. The rearrangement links TRBV14 to TRBJ2-7; 7 bases agree with TRBD2. Per germline, CDR1 SGHDN and CDR2 FVKESK. The junction had 5 bases not matched to a gene; V was cut back by 0 bases and J by 3 bases. The CDR3 is made up of 15 amino acids.

The CDR3 spells CASRGTGWIHTGELFF. As DNA, the CDR3 is TGTGCCAGCAGGGGGACAGGGTGGATCCACACCGGGGAGCTGTTTTTT. This chain uses TRBV28 with TRBJ2-2; 9 bases map to TRBD1. Trimming removed 6 bases from V and 3 bases from J; junction bases left unmatched: 8. The CDR3 is 16 residues long. Germline lookup yields CDR1 MDHEN and CDR2 SYDVKM. The entire variable domain, with the rest obtained from reference TRBV28 and TRBJ2-2, is as follows: DVKVTQSSRYLVKRTGEKVFLECVQDMDHENMFWYRQDPGLGLRLIYFSYDVKMKEKGDIPEGYSVSREKKERFSLILESASTNQTSMYLCASRGTGWIHTGELFFGEGSRLTVL.

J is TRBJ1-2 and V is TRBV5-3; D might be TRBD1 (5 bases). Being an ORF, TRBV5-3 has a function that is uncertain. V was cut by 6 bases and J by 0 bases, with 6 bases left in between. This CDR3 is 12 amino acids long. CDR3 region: CARTGANYGYTF. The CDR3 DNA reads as TGTGCCAGAACGGGGGCTAACTATGGCTACACCTTC.

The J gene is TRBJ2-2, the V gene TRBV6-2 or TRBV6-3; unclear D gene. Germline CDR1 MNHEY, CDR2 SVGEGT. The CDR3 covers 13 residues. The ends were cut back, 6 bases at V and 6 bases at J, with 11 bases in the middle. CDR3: CASSRPGPGELFF. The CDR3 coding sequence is TGTGCCAGCAGCAGACCGGGTCCCGGGGAGCTGTTTTTT.

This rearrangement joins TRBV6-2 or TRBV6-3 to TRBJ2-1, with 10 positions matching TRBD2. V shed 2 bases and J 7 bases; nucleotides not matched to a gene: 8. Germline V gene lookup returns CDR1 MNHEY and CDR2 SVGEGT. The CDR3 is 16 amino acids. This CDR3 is CASSYPGLAVGNEQFF. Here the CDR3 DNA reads TGTGCCAGCAGTTACCCCGGACTAGCGGTGGGGAATGAGCAGTTCTTC.

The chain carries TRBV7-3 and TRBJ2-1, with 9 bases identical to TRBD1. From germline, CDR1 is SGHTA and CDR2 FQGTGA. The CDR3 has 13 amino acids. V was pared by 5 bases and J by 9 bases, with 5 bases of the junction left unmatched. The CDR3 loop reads CASSRGTGSEQFF. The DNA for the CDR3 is TGTGCCAGCAGCAGGGGGACAGGGTCTGAGCAGTTCTTC.

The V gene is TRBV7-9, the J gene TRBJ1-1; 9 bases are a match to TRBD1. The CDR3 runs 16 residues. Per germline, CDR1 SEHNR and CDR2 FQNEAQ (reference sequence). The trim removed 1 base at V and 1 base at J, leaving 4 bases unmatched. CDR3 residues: CASSLGGQGRNTEAFF. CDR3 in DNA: TGTGCCAGCAGCTTAGGAGGACAGGGGAGGAACACTGAAGCTTTCTTT.

CDR3 DNA sequence: TGCAGCGTTGACTTAGCAGGAGGGCGAGGAGGCTACACCTTC. Its protein is CSVDLAGGRGGYTF. The gene calls are TRBV29-1 and TRBJ1-2; D call uncertain. Germline CDR1 reads SQVTM; CDR2 reads ANQGSEA. The CDR3 has 14 amino acids. V shed 3 bases and J shed 8 bases, with 19 bases lying between them. Complete variable domain (other parts from reference TRBV29-1 and TRBJ1-2): SAVISQKPSRDICQRGTSLTIQCQVDSQVTMMFWYRQQPGQSLTLIATANQGSEATYESGFVIDKFPISRPNLTFSTLTVSNMSPEDSSIYLCSVDLAGGRGGYTFGSGTRLTVV.

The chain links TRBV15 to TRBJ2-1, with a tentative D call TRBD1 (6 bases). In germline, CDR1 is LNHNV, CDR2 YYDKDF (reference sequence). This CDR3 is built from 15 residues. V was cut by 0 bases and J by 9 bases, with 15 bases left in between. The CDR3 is CATSRDRQGLGEQFF. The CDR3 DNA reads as TGTGCCACCAGCAGAGATCGGCAGGGGTTGGGTGAGCAGTTCTTC. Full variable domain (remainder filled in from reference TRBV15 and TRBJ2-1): DAMVIQNPRYQVTQFGKPVTLSCSQTLNHNVMYWYQQKSSQAPKLLFHYYDKDFNNEADTPDNFQSRRPNTSFCFLDIRSPGLGDTAMYLCATSRDRQGLGEQFFGPGTRLTVL.

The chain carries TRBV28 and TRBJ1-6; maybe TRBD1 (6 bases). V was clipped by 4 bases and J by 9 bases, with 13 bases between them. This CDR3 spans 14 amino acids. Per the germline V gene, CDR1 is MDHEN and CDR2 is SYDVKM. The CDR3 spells CASSSGARGSPLHF. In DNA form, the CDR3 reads TGTGCCAGCAGTTCAGGGGCGCGAGGTTCACCCCTCCACTTT.

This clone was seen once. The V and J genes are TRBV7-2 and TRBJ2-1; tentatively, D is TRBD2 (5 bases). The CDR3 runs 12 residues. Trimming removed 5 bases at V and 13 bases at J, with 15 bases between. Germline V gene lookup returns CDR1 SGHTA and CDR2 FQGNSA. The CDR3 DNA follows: TGTGCCAGCAGCCGACTATCATCCTACCAGTTCTTC. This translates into CASSRLSSYQFF.

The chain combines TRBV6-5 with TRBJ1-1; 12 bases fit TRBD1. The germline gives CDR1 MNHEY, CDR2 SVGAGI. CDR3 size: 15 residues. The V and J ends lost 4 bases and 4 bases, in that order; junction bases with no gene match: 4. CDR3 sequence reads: CASSSRDRGPTEAFF. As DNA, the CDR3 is TGTGCCAGCAGTTCCCGGGACAGGGGGCCCACTGAAGCTTTCTTT.

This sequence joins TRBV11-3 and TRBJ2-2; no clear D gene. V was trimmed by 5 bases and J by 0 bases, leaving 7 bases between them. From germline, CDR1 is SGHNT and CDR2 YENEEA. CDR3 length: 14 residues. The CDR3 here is CASSRDTNTGELFF. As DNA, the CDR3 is TGTGCCAGCAGCCGCGACACGAACACCGGGGAGCTGTTTTTT.

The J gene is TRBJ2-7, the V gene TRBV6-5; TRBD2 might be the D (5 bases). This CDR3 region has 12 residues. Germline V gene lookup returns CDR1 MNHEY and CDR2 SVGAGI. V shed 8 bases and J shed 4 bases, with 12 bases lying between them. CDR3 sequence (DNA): TGTGCCAGCTCTGAGGGCTTGTACGAGCAGTACTTC. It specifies CASSEGLYEQYF.

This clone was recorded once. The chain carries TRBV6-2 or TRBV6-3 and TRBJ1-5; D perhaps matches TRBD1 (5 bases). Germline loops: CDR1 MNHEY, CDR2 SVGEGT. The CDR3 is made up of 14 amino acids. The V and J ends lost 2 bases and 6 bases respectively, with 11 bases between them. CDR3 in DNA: TGTGCCAGCAGTTACGGGCAGGGTGGTCAGCCCCAGCATTTT. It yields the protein CASSYGQGGQPQHF.

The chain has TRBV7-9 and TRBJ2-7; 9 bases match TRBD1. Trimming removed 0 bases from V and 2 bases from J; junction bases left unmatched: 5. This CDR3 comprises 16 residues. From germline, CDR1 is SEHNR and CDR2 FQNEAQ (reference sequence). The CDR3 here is CASSLARGDRAYEQYF. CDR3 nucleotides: TGTGCCAGCAGCTTAGCGAGGGGGGACAGGGCCTACGAGCAGTACTTC.

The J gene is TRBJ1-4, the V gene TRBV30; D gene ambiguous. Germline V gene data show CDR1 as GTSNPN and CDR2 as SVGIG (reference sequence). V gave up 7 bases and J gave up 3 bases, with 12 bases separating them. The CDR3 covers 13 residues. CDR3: CASNQAANEKLFF. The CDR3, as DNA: TGTGCCTCAAATCAAGCGGCTAATGAAAAACTGTTTTTT.

CDR3 protein: CASSFIVGTNYGYTF. In nucleotides, the CDR3 is TGTGCCAGCAGCTTTATCGTCGGTACTAACTATGGCTACACCTTC. This chain connects TRBV5-8 to TRBJ1-2; D gene unclear. V shed 2 bases and J shed 0 bases, with 11 bases lying between them. This CDR3 has 15 amino acids. Germline values: CDR1 SGHTS, CDR2 YDEGEE.

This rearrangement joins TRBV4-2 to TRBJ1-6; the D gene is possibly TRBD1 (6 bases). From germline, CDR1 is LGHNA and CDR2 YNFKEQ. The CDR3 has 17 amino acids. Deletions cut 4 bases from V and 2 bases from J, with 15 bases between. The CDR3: CASSPDPTGTYNSPLHF. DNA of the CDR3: TGTGCCAGCAGCCCAGATCCGACAGGCACCTATAATTCACCCCTCCACTTT.

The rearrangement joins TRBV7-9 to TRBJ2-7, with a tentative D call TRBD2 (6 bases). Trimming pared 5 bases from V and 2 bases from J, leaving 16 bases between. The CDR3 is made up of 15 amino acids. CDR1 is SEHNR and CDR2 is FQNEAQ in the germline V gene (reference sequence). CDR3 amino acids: CASSVSGTGTYEQYF. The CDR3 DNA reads TGTGCCAGCAGCGTGTCCGGGACTGGTACCTACGAGCAGTACTTC.

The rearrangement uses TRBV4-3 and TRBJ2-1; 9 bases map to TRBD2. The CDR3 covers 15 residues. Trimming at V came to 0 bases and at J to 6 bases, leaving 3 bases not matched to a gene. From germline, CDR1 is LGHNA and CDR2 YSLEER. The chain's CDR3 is CASSQDPSGVNEQFF. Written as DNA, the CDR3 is TGCGCCAGCAGCCAAGATCCTAGCGGGGTCAATGAGCAGTTCTTC.

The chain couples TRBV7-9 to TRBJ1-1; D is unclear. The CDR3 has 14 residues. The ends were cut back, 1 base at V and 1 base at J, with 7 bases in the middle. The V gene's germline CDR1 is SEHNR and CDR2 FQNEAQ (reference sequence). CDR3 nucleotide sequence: TGTGCCAGCAGCTTAGAGATGGCGAACACTGAAGCTTTCTTT. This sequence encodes CASSLEMANTEAFF.